This TCR beta chain was sequenced in a study of early T cells in non-severe SARS-CoV-2 infection. Across the whole study: The sequenced material was bulk RNA from unsorted whole blood, and its chains were unpaired.

This clonotype was seen more than once but under ten times. What it binds is unknown. Findings of the study overall: Clonotype matching in VDJdb favored anti-spike CD8 responses and did not capture private and CD4 specificities.

The protocol attached unique molecular identifiers to individual cDNA molecules. TCRdb called the 5' RACE reads again in MiXCR, with one record for every CDR3 protein. The data contain some 71,000 distinct CDR3 sequences, 9% to 10% of them singletons. V was shortened by 4 bases and J by 8 bases, with 11 bases between the two germline ends. CDR3 length equals 12 residues. The germline CDR1 and CDR2 sequences are SGHTA and FQGNSA. The starting material was whole blood, obtained at baseline. This clonotype was obtained from an adult who was a healthcare worker with PCR-confirmed SARS-CoV-2 infection or an uninfected control (not recorded which). V is TRBV7-2 and J is TRBJ1-2, with D uncertain. CDR3 amino acids: CASSSTYTGYTF. The DNA of the CDR3 is TGTGCCAGCAGCTCGACATATACGGGCTACACCTTC.